A single T cell receptor (beta chain) is shown here with its context. CDR3 length equals 14 residues. In germline, CDR1 is GTSNPN, CDR2 SVGIG (reference sequence). The V end lost 3 bases, the J end lost 4 bases, and 13 bases lay between the germline ends. Using immunoSEQ multiplex PCR, the repertoire was profiled, and TCRdb retains in-frame clones only, with some absent. The sample consists of 64,000 or so clones, about 86% of them appearing once. This entry comes from a study of blood T cell repertoires in COVID-19. Study in general: T cells, B-cell-depleted T cells, or PBMCs provided the cDNA or gDNA that served as material.

The receptor's source is a middle-aged man with acute or convalescent COVID-19. This chain uses TRBV30 with TRBJ1-5, with D unclear. Sequenced: peripheral blood. The DNA of the CDR3 is TGTGCCTGGAGCGACGGGAGGGATAATCAGCCCCAGCATTTT. Its translation: CAWSDGRDNQPQHF.